This record looks at one T cell receptor beta chain sequence and its context. The data derive from a study of blood T cell repertoires in COVID-19. V dropped 2 bases and J dropped 0; count of bases not matched to a gene: 3. Per germline, CDR1 SGHNT and CDR2 YENEEA. This CDR3 spans 15 amino acids. Produced via immunoSEQ multiplex PCR; TCRdb's table is partial and in-frame only. In the table there are 150,000 to 180,000 clones, approximately 78% of which are singletons. The sequence was obtained from a man older than 75 with acute or convalescent COVID-19. Material for sequencing was peripheral blood. This rearrangement joins TRBV11-3 to TRBJ2-5, with 7 nucleotides matching TRBD2. The CDR3 loop is CASSLPAGYQETQYF. The DNA for the CDR3 is TGTGCCAGCAGCTTACCAGCGGGGTACCAAGAGACCCAGTACTTC.